These 12 T cell receptor beta chains were sequenced from one sample in a study of T cells in Graves' hyperthyroidism and ophthalmopathy. Template material for amplifying TCR beta CDR3 regions consisted of RNA transcripts. HTBI primers drove first-round RT-PCR of the TCR CDR3. In TCRdb, the multiplex PCR reads were re-called with MiXCR into one record per CDR3 protein. The table lists about 620,000 distinct CDR3 sequences, roughly 15% of them singletons, with about 3.8% in the top ten. Specimen: blood. These receptors all stem from a woman under 40 with Graves' hyperthyroidism.

Points on this clonotype: With a much larger clone just one base away, this may be a read error. This chain connects TRBV20-1 to TRBJ1-6; unclear D gene. Germline assignment: CDR1 DFQATT and CDR2 SNEGSKA (reference sequence). This CDR3 region has 15 residues. The CDR3 region has the DNA TGCAGTGCTAGAGTGCTAGGGCGCGATAATTCACTCCTCCACTTT. This translates into CSARVLGRDNSLLHF.

There are many counts of this clonotype. The gene calls are TRBV28 and TRBJ1-5; perhaps TRBD1 as D (5 bases). CDR3 size: 14 residues. With 3 bases removed from V and 6 bases from J, the gap between germline ends came to 12 bases. The germline gives CDR1 MDHEN, CDR2 SYDVKM. The CDR3 nucleotides are TGTGCCAGCAGTTTCGCGGGGGGGAGTCAGCCCCAGCATTTT. This translates into CASSFAGGSQPQHF.

In this sample, this clonotype turned up many times. The chain employs TRBV28 and TRBJ2-1, with 7 bases lining up with TRBD2. V shed 2 bases, J shed 4 bases, and the junction held 11 bases outside the gene matches. The CDR3 covers 17 residues. Per germline, CDR1 MDHEN and CDR2 SYDVKM. Here the CDR3 DNA reads TGTGCCAGCAGTTTAATCCGAAGCGGGGTGGGTTACAATGAGCAGTTCTTC. This codes for CASSLIRSGVGYNEQFF.

Of note for this clonotype: This may be a read error, as it is one base from a much larger clone. The J gene is TRBJ2-6, the V gene TRBV6-5; D call uncertain. The CDR3 loop spans 15 amino acids. Germline V gene data show CDR1 as MNHEY and CDR2 as SVGAGI. CDR3: CANSHQSSGANVLTF. The CDR3 DNA reads TGTGCCAACAGTCACCAGAGCTCTGGGGCCAACGTCCTGACTTTC.

This clonotype was detected ten times or more. The chain joins TRBV11-3 to TRBJ2-1, with 7 bases matching TRBD1. CDR1 is SGHNT and CDR2 is YENEEA in the germline V gene. The CDR3 has 12 residues. V trimming: 5 bases; J trimming: 12 bases; junction bases outside the gene matches: 7. Here the CDR3 DNA reads TGTGCCAGCAGCCGGGGACAGCGGCCGCAGTTCTTC. Translated: CASSRGQRPQFF. The full variable domain, in which reference TRBV11-3 and TRBJ2-1 provide the parts outside the CDR3, is EAGVVQSPRYKIIEKKQPVAFWCNPISGHNTLYWYLQNLGQGPELLIRYENEEAVDDSQLPKDRFSAERLKGVDSTLKIQPAELGDSAVYLCASSRGQRPQFFGPGTRLTVL.

This clonotype has ten or more counts. This chain uses TRBV28 with TRBJ1-5; TRBD1 agrees at 7 bases. This CDR3 has 14 residues. Germline CDR1 and CDR2: MDHEN and SYDVKM. The J segment lost 3 bases and the V segment lost 6 bases, leaving 5 bases of the junction unmatched. As DNA, the CDR3 is TGTGCCAGCAGCAGGGGGGGGTTCAATCAGCCCCAGCATTTT. It codes for CASSRGGFNQPQHF.

The genes are TRBV5-6 and TRBJ1-1; perhaps TRBD1 as D (6 bases). The length of the CDR3 is 15 residues. Germline CDR1 reads SGHDT; CDR2 reads YYEEEE. V gave up 4 bases and J gave up 2 bases, with 15 bases separating them. DNA of the CDR3: TGTGCCAGCAGCCTGTTCGACAGGACTAACACTGAAGCTTTCTTT. It codes for CASSLFDRTNTEAFF.

This clonotype was detected only a few times. The rearrangement uses TRBV7-3 and TRBJ2-3; D is perhaps TRBD2 (6 bases). Trimming removed 3 bases from V and 4 bases from J, with 14 bases in between. Germline V gene data show CDR1 as SGHTA and CDR2 as FQGTGA. The CDR3 extends over 15 amino acids. In DNA form, the CDR3 reads TGTGCCAGCAGCTTTACTAGCATTGGCGCAGATACGCAGTATTTT. It codes for CASSFTSIGADTQYF.

This clonotype was detected many times. The rearrangement uses TRBV10-3 and TRBJ2-7; D is perhaps TRBD2 (6 bases). The CDR3 is made up of 16 amino acids. Trimming shortened V by 4 bases and J by 0 bases, and 16 bases separated the two germline ends. CDR1 and CDR2 from the germline V gene are ENHRY and SYGVKD. The CDR3 DNA sequence: TGTGCCATCAGTGGATCCCGGGAGACCGTCTCCTACGAGCAGTACTTC. Translated, it gives CAISGSRETVSYEQYF.

This clonotype was seen only a few times. This sequence joins TRBV12-3 or TRBV12-4 and TRBJ2-1; D may be TRBD2 (6 bases). The CDR3 totals 16 residues. Trimming removed 7 bases from V and 7 bases from J, with 23 bases in between. CDR3 sequence (DNA): TGTGCCAGCAACAAATTGGGGGAGGTGGGGGTTAATGAGCAGTTCTTC. Translation: CASNKLGEVGVNEQFF.

This chain uses TRBV20-1 with TRBJ2-7; D is undetermined. The germline V gene has CDR1 DFQATT and CDR2 SNEGSKA (reference sequence). The CDR3 loop spans 12 amino acids. V lost 1 base and J 8 bases, leaving 12 bases between the germline ends. The CDR3 sequence is CSARAPDEKQYF. CDR3 nucleotides: TGCAGTGCTAGAGCCCCGGACGAGAAGCAGTACTTC.

The rearrangement joins TRBV24-1 to TRBJ2-2; possible D gene TRBD1, 6 bases. Looked up from germline, CDR1 is KGHDR and CDR2 is SFDVKD. The CDR3 totals 16 residues. The V and J ends lost 4 bases and 2 bases respectively, with 13 bases between them. The CDR3 nucleotides are TGTGCCACCAGTGACCTCGACAGGTTTAACACCGGGGAGCTGTTTTTT. This gives the protein CATSDLDRFNTGELFF.